This TCR beta chain originates from a study of blood T cell repertoires in COVID-19. This CDR3 has 12 amino acids. The V gene lost 5 bases and the J gene lost 3 bases, with 8 bases spanning the gap. Here immunoSEQ multiplex PCR was the method, and the copy in TCRdb shows in-frame clones only, minus some. The table includes 210,000 or so clones, roughly 80% detected once. The chain links TRBV12-3 or TRBV12-4 to TRBJ2-7, with D tentatively TRBD1 (5 bases). The clonotype comes from an elderly woman with acute or convalescent COVID-19. The specimen sequenced was peripheral blood. The CDR3 sequence: CASSPDSYEQYF. In nucleotides, the CDR3 is TGTGCCAGCAGTCCAGACAGCTACGAGCAGTACTTC.